This note documents a single T cell receptor (beta chain) sequence. Its antigen remains unidentified. This sample stems from a study of blood T cells in healthy people across ages. Healthy Russian Caucasian donors spanned ages about 6 to 100 years. The total RNA that was extracted per sample amounted to at least 5.5 micrograms. Study-wide findings and caveats: It was held that diversity estimates obtained from one million T cells represented underestimates. Across samples, TCR beta diversity tracked strongly with naive T cell percentage.

Primers used in a second PCR of about 6 to 11 cycles were a sample-barcoded 5' primer and a J-beta primer mix. TCRdb analysed the 5' RACE reads with MiXCR anew, one entry per CDR3 protein. The sample shows about 1.8 million distinct CDR3 sequences, about 50% of them seen only once. Sequencing was carried out using blood. The sequence was collected from a woman between 40 and 50 years old in good health.

CDR3 nucleotides: TGTGCCAGCAGCTTAGCGGGGACAGCCAACATTCAGTACTTC. Its protein product is CASSLAGTANIQYF. The gene calls are TRBV11-2 and TRBJ2-7, with 7 bases that match TRBD1. The DNA end is a closer match to TRBJ2-4, so the J assignment may be wrong. The germline V gene encodes CDR1 SGHAT and CDR2 FQNNGV. The length of the CDR3 is 14 residues.